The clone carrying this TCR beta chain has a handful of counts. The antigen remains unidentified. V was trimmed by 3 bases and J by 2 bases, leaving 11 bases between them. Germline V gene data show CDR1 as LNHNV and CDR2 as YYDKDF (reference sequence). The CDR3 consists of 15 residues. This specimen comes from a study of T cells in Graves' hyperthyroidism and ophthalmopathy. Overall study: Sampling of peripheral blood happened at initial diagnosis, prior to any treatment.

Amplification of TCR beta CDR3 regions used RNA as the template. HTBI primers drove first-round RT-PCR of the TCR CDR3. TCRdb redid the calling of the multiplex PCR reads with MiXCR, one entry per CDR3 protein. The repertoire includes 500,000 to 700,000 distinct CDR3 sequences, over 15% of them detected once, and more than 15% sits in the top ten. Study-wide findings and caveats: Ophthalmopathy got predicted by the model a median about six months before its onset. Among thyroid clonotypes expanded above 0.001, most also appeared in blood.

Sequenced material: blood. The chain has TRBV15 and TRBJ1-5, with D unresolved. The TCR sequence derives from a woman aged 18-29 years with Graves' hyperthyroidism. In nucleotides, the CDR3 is TGTGCCACCAGCAGTGTCCCGACTGGCAATCAGCCCCAGCATTTT. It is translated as CATSSVPTGNQPQHF.